This is a list of T cell receptor beta chains from one sample in a study of T cell responses to AZD1222 COVID-19 vaccine. Data came from immunoSEQ multiplex PCR; TCRdb stores just in-frame clones and leaves some out. In the table there are 160,000 or so clones, about 85% of which are singletons. The sample in question was peripheral blood, obtained after recovery from COVID-19. These receptor sequences come from an adult who had recovered from COVID-19. The CDR3 runs from the conserved cysteine through the conserved F or W. A D gene is named only where the DNA matches it firmly. Clone sizes are given selectively: once, few, many, or a class where the clone is expanded.

D: TRBD1
size: NA
J: TRBJ2-3
V: TRBV28
DNA: TGTGCCAGCAGTTTATTCGGGACAGGTGGTTTTAGCACAGATACGCAGTATTTT
CDR3: CASSLFGTGGFSTDTQYF

D: TRBD1
size: NA
J: TRBJ1-5
V: TRBV5-1
DNA: TGCGCCAGCAGCCTAACAGGGGGCGACTTGGGCAATCAGCCCCAGCATTTT
CDR3: CASSLTGGDLGNQPQHF

D: NA
size: NA
J: TRBJ1-5
V: TRBV6-5
DNA: TGTGCCAGCAGTTTGGGGTTATATAGCAATCAGCCCCAGCATTTT
CDR3: CASSLGLYSNQPQHF

D: TRBD2
size: NA
J: TRBJ2-7
V: TRBV6-1
DNA: TGTGCCAGCAGTGTGGTTAGCGGGGGGGCCGCGTACGAGCAGTACTTC
CDR3: CASSVVSGGAAYEQYF

D: TRBD2
size: NA
J: TRBJ2-3
V: TRBV7-6
DNA: TGTGCCAGCAGCTACCTCCCGACAAAGACTAGCGGGGGGGCCACAGATACGCAGTATTTT
CDR3: CASSYLPTKTSGGATDTQYF

D: NA
size: NA
J: TRBJ1-1
V: TRBV6-5
DNA: TGTGCCAGCAGTTACTCGGTGATCACTGAAGCTTTCTTT
CDR3: CASSYSVITEAFF

D: NA
size: once
J: TRBJ2-7
V: TRBV18
DNA: TGTGCCAGCTCACCGCCGAGCTCCTACGAGCAGTACTTC
CDR3: CASSPPSSYEQYF

D: NA
size: NA
J: TRBJ1-6
V: TRBV5-5
DNA: TGTGCCAGCAGCTTGCAGGCCCTCTATAATTCACCCCTCCACTTT
CDR3: CASSLQALYNSPLHF

D: TRBD1
size: NA
J: TRBJ1-3
V: TRBV14
DNA: TGTGCCAGCAGCCCACCTATCGTGGGACAGGGGTTTGGAAACACCATATATTTT
CDR3: CASSPPIVGQGFGNTIYF

D: NA
size: NA
J: TRBJ2-3
V: TRBV7-8
DNA: TGTGCTAGCAGCGACCCTTGGGTCGTACAGGGCGTTGATACGCAGTATTTT
CDR3: CASSDPWVVQGVDTQYF

D: NA
size: NA
J: TRBJ2-1
V: TRBV7-2
DNA: TGTGCCAGCAGCTTCTTGGGCGTGGGTAATGAGCAGTTCTTC
CDR3: CASSFLGVGNEQFF

D: NA
size: NA
J: TRBJ1-4
V: TRBV9
DNA: TGTGCCAGCGGAGACGGGAGAACTAATGAAAAACTGTTTTTT
CDR3: CASGDGRTNEKLFF

D: NA
size: NA
J: TRBJ2-1
V: TRBV4-3
DNA: TGCGCCAGCAGCCAAGAGGGACCCAAGAGCCACCCTGAGCAGTTCTTC
CDR3: CASSQEGPKSHPEQFF

D: TRBD1
size: NA
J: TRBJ2-7
V: TRBV10-3
DNA: TGTGCCATCAGAGACGACAGGGGCCTTGCCTACGAGCAGTACTTC
CDR3: CAIRDDRGLAYEQYF

D: TRBD1
size: NA
J: TRBJ2-2
V: TRBV7-6
DNA: TGTGCCAGCAGCCGACTTGGACAGGGTGCCGGGGAGCTGTTTTTT
CDR3: CASSRLGQGAGELFF

D: NA
size: few
J: TRBJ1-5
V: TRBV28
DNA: TGTGCCAGCAGTTTACGCCAGGGCGGGGGACAGCCCCAGCATTTT
CDR3: CASSLRQGGGQPQHF

D: NA
size: NA
J: TRBJ1-1
V: TRBV28
DNA: TGTGCCAGCAGTTTAGAATTCCGGGGGGCTGAAGCTTTCTTT
CDR3: CASSLEFRGAEAFF

D: NA
size: NA
J: TRBJ2-7
V: TRBV4-2
DNA: TGTGCCAGCAGCCAAGCGGGGAAGACTTCCTACGAGCAGTACTTC
CDR3: CASSQAGKTSYEQYF

D: NA
size: NA
J: TRBJ1-2
V: TRBV5-4
DNA: TGTGCCAGCAGCCCGGACTCTGGGGGCTATGGCTACACCTTC
CDR3: CASSPDSGGYGYTF

D: NA
size: NA
J: TRBJ1-4
V: TRBV4-2
DNA: TGTGCCAGCAGCCAAGAGAGGCAGCGGGGAGGGGATGAAAAACTGTTTTTT
CDR3: CASSQERQRGGDEKLFF

D: NA
size: NA
J: TRBJ2-2
V: TRBV27
DNA: TGTGCCAGCAGTTTATCCTACAGGCCCGGGTCTTCAGTGGACACCGGGGAGCTGTTTTTT
CDR3: CASSLSYRPGSSVDTGELFF

D: NA
size: NA
J: TRBJ1-2
V: TRBV5-6
DNA: TGTGCCAGCAGCTCCCTGCGACGGGGCCAGGGTGGCTACACCTTC
CDR3: CASSSLRRGQGGYTF

D: NA
size: NA
J: TRBJ2-7
V: TRBV6-5
DNA: TGTGCCAGCAGTTCCCGAGGACAGCTCTACGAGCAGTACTTC
CDR3: CASSSRGQLYEQYF

D: NA
size: once
J: TRBJ2-3
V: TRBV7-9
DNA: TGTGCCAGCAGCTTCGGGGGCAGCACAGATACGCAGTATTTT
CDR3: CASSFGGSTDTQYF

D: NA
size: NA
J: TRBJ2-1
V: TRBV9
DNA: TGTGCCAGCAGCGTAGGTAGCGGCCCTAATGAGCAGTTCTTC
CDR3: CASSVGSGPNEQFF

D: TRBD2
size: NA
J: TRBJ2-5
V: TRBV13
DNA: TGTGCCAGCAGCTTAATAAGCGGGAGGGGCGAGACCCAGTACTTC
CDR3: CASSLISGRGETQYF

D: NA
size: few
J: TRBJ1-1
V: TRBV29-1
DNA: TGCAGCGTTGGAAAAATGGCGCAGGGCACTGAAGCTTTCTTT
CDR3: CSVGKMAQGTEAFF

D: TRBD2
size: NA
J: TRBJ2-7
V: TRBV6-6
DNA: TGTGCCAGCAGTGGTGCTAGCGGGGGGGCACTTCAGTACTTC
CDR3: CASSGASGGALQYF

D: TRBD2
size: NA
J: TRBJ2-7
V: TRBV25-1
DNA: TGTGCCAGCAGTGAATTGTCCCTAGCGGACGAGCAGTACTTC
CDR3: CASSELSLADEQYF

D: NA
size: NA
J: TRBJ2-1
V: TRBV6-2/TRBV6-3
DNA: TGTGCCAGCAGTTCAGGGGAAATCTCCTACAATGAGCAGTTCTTC
CDR3: CASSSGEISYNEQFF

D: NA
size: NA
J: TRBJ1-1
V: TRBV25-1
DNA: TGTGCCAGCACCCGACGGGCAGGGAGGGTGATCGAAGCTTTCTTT
CDR3: CASTRRAGRVIEAFF

D: NA
size: NA
J: TRBJ2-4
V: TRBV15
DNA: TGTGCCACCAGCAGAGACGGGTCCCTAGCCAAAAACATTCAGTACTTC
CDR3: CATSRDGSLAKNIQYF

D: NA
size: few
J: TRBJ2-1
V: TRBV6-5
DNA: TGTGCCAGCTCCGGTGGCCCATTCAAAGGGCAGTTCTTC
CDR3: CASSGGPFKGQFF

D: NA
size: NA
J: TRBJ1-2
V: TRBV27
DNA: TGTGCCAGCAGTTTTGGAGGGGCAGGGGCTAACTATGGCTACACCTTC
CDR3: CASSFGGAGANYGYTF

D: TRBD1
size: once
J: TRBJ1-4
V: TRBV5-1
DNA: TGCGCCAGCAGCACTGGGACAGGGGGCGATGAAAAACTGTTTTTT
CDR3: CASSTGTGGDEKLFF

D: NA
size: NA
J: TRBJ1-4
V: TRBV18
DNA: TGTGCCAGCTCACCCTCGGGGGTAGGAGAAAAACTGTTTTTT
CDR3: CASSPSGVGEKLFF

D: TRBD2
size: NA
J: TRBJ2-3
V: TRBV4-2
DNA: TGTGCCAGCAGCCAGCTAATAGCGGGAGGGCCAGATACGCAGTATTTT
CDR3: CASSQLIAGGPDTQYF

D: TRBD1
size: once
J: TRBJ2-7
V: TRBV10-3
DNA: TGTGCCATCAGTGAGGGTGTGACAGGGACCTACGAGCAGTACTTC
CDR3: CAISEGVTGTYEQYF

D: TRBD1
size: NA
J: TRBJ1-1
V: TRBV27
DNA: TGTGCCAGCAGTTTATGGGCCGCGACAGGGACTGAAGCTTTCTTT
CDR3: CASSLWAATGTEAFF

D: TRBD2
size: NA
J: TRBJ2-7
V: TRBV27
DNA: TGTGCCAGCAGCCTGAGACTAGCGGGGGAGTTCCCCTACGAGCAGTACTTC
CDR3: CASSLRLAGEFPYEQYF

D: TRBD1
size: NA
J: TRBJ2-7
V: TRBV29-1
DNA: TGCAGCGTCGCGACCGGGACAGGGGGCTTCTACGAGCAGTACTTC
CDR3: CSVATGTGGFYEQYF

D: NA
size: NA
J: TRBJ1-5
V: TRBV21-1
DNA: TGTGCCAGCAGCAAACGGACAGGGGATAGCAATCAGCCCCAGCATTTT
CDR3: CASSKRTGDSNQPQHF

D: TRBD2
size: NA
J: TRBJ2-3
V: TRBV3-1/TRBV3-2
DNA: TGTGCCAGCTGCCGAGCGGGAGACCTCTCAGATACGCAGTATTTT
CDR3: CASCRAGDLSDTQYF

D: TRBD1
size: NA
J: TRBJ2-1
V: TRBV28
DNA: TGTGCCAGCAGCCCCAGGGGGCGCGCCTACAATGAGCAGTTCTTC
CDR3: CASSPRGRAYNEQFF

D: TRBD1
size: NA
J: TRBJ1-2
V: TRBV5-5
DNA: TGTGCCAGCAGCTTCGGAGCCGCAGGGACAGCACGACCTAACTATGGCTACACCTTC
CDR3: CASSFGAAGTARPNYGYTF

D: NA
size: NA
J: TRBJ2-1
V: TRBV9
DNA: TGTGCCAGCAGCGTAGAGGCGGGACTTGGAACCTACAATGAGCAGTTCTTC
CDR3: CASSVEAGLGTYNEQFF

D: NA
size: NA
J: TRBJ2-5
V: TRBV2
DNA: TGTGCCAGCAGTATAACAGGAGGGGGTTCAGAGACCCAGTACTTC
CDR3: CASSITGGGSETQYF

D: TRBD2
size: NA
J: TRBJ2-1
V: TRBV29-1
DNA: TGCAGCGGGGGACTAGCGGGAGTCAATGAGCAGTTCTTC
CDR3: CSGGLAGVNEQFF

D: TRBD2
size: NA
J: TRBJ2-1
V: TRBV7-3
DNA: TGTGCCAGCAGCGACCCCTTAGCGGGGGGGACTCACAATGAGCAGTTCTTC
CDR3: CASSDPLAGGTHNEQFF

D: NA
size: NA
J: TRBJ2-3
V: TRBV27
DNA: TGTGCCAGTGCGGGCCAAAGGACAGATACGCAGTATTTT
CDR3: CASAGQRTDTQYF